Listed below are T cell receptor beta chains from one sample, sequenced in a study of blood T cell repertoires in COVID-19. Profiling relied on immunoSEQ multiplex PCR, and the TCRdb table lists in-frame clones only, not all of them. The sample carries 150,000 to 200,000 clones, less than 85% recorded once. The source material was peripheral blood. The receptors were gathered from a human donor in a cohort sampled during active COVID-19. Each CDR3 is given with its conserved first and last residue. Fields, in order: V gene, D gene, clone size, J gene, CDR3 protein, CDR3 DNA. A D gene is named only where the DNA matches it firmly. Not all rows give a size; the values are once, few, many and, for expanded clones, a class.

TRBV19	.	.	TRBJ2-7	CASSPDSDPTYEQYF	TGTGCCAGTAGTCCAGACAGTGACCCTACCTACGAGCAGTACTTC
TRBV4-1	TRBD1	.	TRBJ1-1	CASSRIRQGDAEAFF	TGCGCCAGCAGCCGTATCAGACAGGGTGACGCTGAAGCTTTCTTT
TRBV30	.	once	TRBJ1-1	CAWSYRWADMNTEAFF	TGTGCCTGGAGTTACCGTTGGGCCGATATGAACACTGAAGCTTTCTTT
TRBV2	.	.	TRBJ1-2	CASREGDYGYTF	TGTGCCAGCAGAGAGGGGGACTATGGCTACACCTTC
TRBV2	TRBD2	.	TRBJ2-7	CASSPGLAGISSYEQYF	TGTGCCAGCAGTCCGGGACTAGCGGGGATAAGCTCCTACGAGCAGTACTTC
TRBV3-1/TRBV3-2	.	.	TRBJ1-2	CASSQPLIRGLQQFGGYTF	TGTGCCAGCAGCCAACCCCTAATACGGGGGTTACAGCAATTCGGAGGCTACACCTTC
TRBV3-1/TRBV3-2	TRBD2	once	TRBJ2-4	CASSQDLWGGGAKNIQYF	TGTGCCAGCAGCCAAGATCTTTGGGGCGGGGGAGCCAAAAACATTCAGTACTTC
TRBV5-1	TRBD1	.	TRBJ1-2	CASSLGGQGEGYTF	TGCGCCAGCAGCCTGGGGGGACAGGGGGAAGGCTACACCTTC
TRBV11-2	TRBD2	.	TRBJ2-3	CASSLVVAGGADTQYF	TGTGCCAGCAGCTTAGTAGTAGCGGGGGGGGCAGATACGCAGTATTTT
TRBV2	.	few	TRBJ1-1	CASSTVEAFF	TGTGCCAGCAGTACGGTTGAAGCTTTCTTT
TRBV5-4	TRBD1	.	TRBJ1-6	CASSLGQGDSPLHF	TGTGCCAGCAGCTTGGGACAGGGCGACTCACCCCTCCACTTT
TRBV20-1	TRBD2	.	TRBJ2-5	CSASGAGGAVEETQYF	TGCAGTGCTAGTGGGGCGGGGGGGGCAGTGGAAGAGACCCAGTACTTC
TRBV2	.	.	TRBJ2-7	CASSEIGGRVYEQYF	TGTGCCAGCAGTGAGATAGGGGGGAGGGTTTACGAGCAGTACTTC
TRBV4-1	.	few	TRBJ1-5	CASGASNQPQHF	TGCGCCAGCGGGGCTAGCAATCAGCCCCAGCATTTT
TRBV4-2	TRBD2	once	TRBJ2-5	CASSQEAASGGETQYF	TGTGCCAGCAGCCAAGAGGCGGCTAGCGGGGGTGAGACCCAGTACTTC
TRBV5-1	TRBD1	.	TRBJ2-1	CASSSVQPGQDYNEQFF	TGCGCCAGCAGCTCGGTACAACCGGGACAGGACTACAATGAGCAGTTCTTC
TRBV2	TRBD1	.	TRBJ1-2	CASRAQGQGPYGYTF	TGTGCCAGCAGGGCACAGGGACAGGGCCCCTATGGCTACACCTTC
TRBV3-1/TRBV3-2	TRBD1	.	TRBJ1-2	CASSQAEVGTGSNGYTF	TGTGCCAGCAGCCAAGCCGAGGTAGGGACAGGGTCTAATGGCTACACCTTC
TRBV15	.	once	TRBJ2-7	CATSKETGWQYF	TGTGCCACCAGCAAAGAGACAGGCTGGCAGTACTTC
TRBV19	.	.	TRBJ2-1	CASSIADSGGGNEQFF	TGTGCCAGTAGTATAGCTGACTCCGGGGGTGGGAATGAGCAGTTCTTC
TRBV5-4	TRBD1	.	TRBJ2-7	CASSIGTGGTRTYEQYF	TGTGCCAGCAGCATAGGGACAGGGGGGACCAGAACCTACGAGCAGTACTTC
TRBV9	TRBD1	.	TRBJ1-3	CASNQGVGNTIYF	TGTGCCAGCAACCAGGGGGTCGGAAACACCATATATTTT
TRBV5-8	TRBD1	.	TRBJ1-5	CASRWDRGLGNQPQHF	TGTGCCAGCAGGTGGGACAGGGGGCTTGGCAATCAGCCCCAGCATTTT
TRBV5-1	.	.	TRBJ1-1	CASSSGGGLYMNTEAFF	TGCGCCAGCAGCTCCGGCGGGGGGTTATACATGAACACTGAAGCTTTCTTT
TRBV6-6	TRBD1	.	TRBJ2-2	CASSYTGTGVTGELFF	TGTGCCAGCAGTTACACAGGGACAGGGGTTACCGGGGAGCTGTTTTTT
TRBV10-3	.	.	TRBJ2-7	CAVAPGSSPEQYF	TGTGCCGTGGCACCGGGTTCTTCTCCCGAGCAGTACTTC
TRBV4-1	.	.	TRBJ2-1	CASSQLDLLSYNEQFF	TGCGCCAGCAGCCAACTAGACCTTCTCTCCTACAATGAGCAGTTCTTC
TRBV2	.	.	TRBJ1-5	CASSDGYSNQPQHF	TGTGCCAGCAGTGACGGGTATAGCAATCAGCCCCAGCATTTT
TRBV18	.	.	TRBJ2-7	CASSPKSGSRYEQYF	TGTGCCAGCTCACCGAAGAGCGGGTCTCGCTACGAGCAGTACTTC
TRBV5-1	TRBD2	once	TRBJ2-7	CASSLGLAASSYEQYF	TGCGCCAGCAGCTTGGGACTAGCGGCGAGTTCCTACGAGCAGTACTTC
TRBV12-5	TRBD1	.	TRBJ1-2	CASGSQLTGVNYGYTF	TGTGCTAGTGGTTCCCAACTGACAGGGGTAAACTATGGCTACACCTTC
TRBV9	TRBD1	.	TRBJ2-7	CVAKQGASYEQYF	TGTGTCGCCAAACAGGGGGCTTCCTACGAGCAGTACTTC
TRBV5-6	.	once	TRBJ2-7	CASSLAGSDEQYF	TGTGCCAGCAGCTTGGCCGGGTCGGACGAGCAGTACTTC
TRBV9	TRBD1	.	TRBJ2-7	CASSARDRGSYEQYF	TGTGCCAGCAGCGCACGGGACAGGGGATCCTACGAGCAGTACTTC
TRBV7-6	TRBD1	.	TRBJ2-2	CASSERTGSNTGELFF	TGTGCCAGCAGCGAGCGGACAGGGTCGAACACCGGGGAGCTGTTTTTT
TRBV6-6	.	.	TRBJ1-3	CASSYSTGSSGNTIYF	TGTGCCAGCAGTTACTCAACAGGGTCCTCTGGAAACACCATATATTTT